One and the same sample provided the 2 T cell receptor beta chains below, sequenced in a study of cytomegalovirus exposure and HLA in healthy donors. PCR employed 60 Vbeta and 13 Jbeta primers. The table came from immunoSEQ multiplex PCR; TCRdb's copy has only in-frame clones and leaves some out. The sample consists of some 120,000 clones, 80% to 85% of them appearing once. Source material: PBMCs. These receptors were collected from a woman under 40 in good health and CMV-seronegative.

This sequence joins TRBV19 and TRBJ1-4; the D gene is possibly TRBD1 (5 bases). The V gene lost 0 bases and the J gene lost 8 bases, with 13 bases spanning the gap. This CDR3 is built from 15 residues. CDR1 is LNHDA and CDR2 is SQIVND in the germline V gene (reference sequence). CDR3: CASSIDTSPGEKLFF. In nucleotides, the CDR3 is TGTGCCAGTAGTATAGATACTTCCCCAGGGGAAAAACTGTTTTTT.

The gene calls are TRBV10-3 and TRBJ2-7, with 8 bases fitting TRBD1. Per the germline V gene, CDR1 is ENHRY and CDR2 is SYGVKD. The CDR3 consists of 14 residues. V lost 3 bases, J lost 1 base, and 2 bases stayed unmatched. CDR3 DNA: TGTGCCATCAGTGAAGGACAGGGATCCTACGAGCAGTACTTC. Its protein is CAISEGQGSYEQYF.